Listed below are T cell receptor beta chains from one sample, sequenced in a study of cytomegalovirus exposure and HLA in healthy donors. Clones were sequenced by immunoSEQ multiplex PCR, and TCRdb holds only the in-frame ones, with some missing. The sample consists of about 150,000 clones, 72% of them appearing once. Sequenced input: PBMCs. These receptors all stem from a man aged 35 to 55 in good health and CMV-seronegative. Each CDR3 is given with its conserved first and last residue. The D gene is left open where the match is weak. The size field is filled for only some rows; it gives once, few, many or a size class.

J gene	D gene	V gene	clone size	CDR3 DNA	CDR3 protein
TRBJ1-5	NA	TRBV27	NA	TGTGCCAGCAGTTTAGGTCGGGAGGGCCAGCCCCAGCATTTT	CASSLGREGQPQHF
TRBJ2-5	TRBD2	TRBV6-1	once	TGTGCCAGCAGTGAAGGTCAAGGACTAGCGGGGCCTATCGGGTACTTC	CASSEGQGLAGPIGYF
TRBJ2-7	NA	TRBV4-1	once	TGCGCCAGCAGCCGTCAGGGGACCTCCTACGAGCAGTACTTC	CASSRQGTSYEQYF
TRBJ2-2	NA	TRBV29-1	few	TGCAGCGGGACAAACACCGGGGAGCTGTTTTTT	CSGTNTGELFF
TRBJ2-3	NA	TRBV5-4	NA	TGTGCCAGCAGCAGGGAAGCGTTGGGGAGGGATACGCAGTATTTT	CASSREALGRDTQYF
TRBJ2-2	TRBD2	TRBV10-1	NA	TGCGCCAGCAGTTCGGGAGGTGCCGGGGAGCTGTTTTTT	CASSSGGAGELFF
TRBJ1-5	NA	TRBV6-1	NA	TGTGCCAGCAGTTGGGAGGTGAATCAGCCCCAGCATTTT	CASSWEVNQPQHF
TRBJ2-7	TRBD1	TRBV5-1	NA	TGCGCCAGCAAGCCGGGACAGGGAGGCGAGCAGTACTTC	CASKPGQGGEQYF
TRBJ2-2	NA	TRBV10-2	NA	TGCGCCAGCAGCCTGGGGGGGAACACCGGGGAGCTGTTTTTT	CASSLGGNTGELFF
TRBJ2-7	TRBD1	TRBV18	NA	TGTGCCAGCTCGGTCACGACAGGGAACCTCTACGAGCAGTACTTC	CASSVTTGNLYEQYF
TRBJ2-7	NA	TRBV4-2	few	TGTGCCAGCAGCCAAGATGTATTTAATGTGCAGTACTTC	CASSQDVFNVQYF
TRBJ2-1	TRBD2	TRBV18	NA	TGTGCCAGCTCACCACCGAGCGGGAGGGCCCTCAATGAGCAGTTCTTC	CASSPPSGRALNEQFF
TRBJ1-3	TRBD1	TRBV2	NA	TGTGCCAGCAGTGTTACAGGGGGCTGGGACACCATATATTTT	CASSVTGGWDTIYF
TRBJ1-1	NA	TRBV30	NA	TGTGCCTGGAGTAACCAGGGTACGACGGACACTGAAGCTTTCTTT	CAWSNQGTTDTEAFF
TRBJ2-7	NA	TRBV5-1	NA	TGCGCCAGCAGCCCAACTAGGGACTCCTACGAGCAGTACTTC	CASSPTRDSYEQYF
TRBJ2-5	TRBD2	TRBV28	NA	TGTGCCAGCAGCCGACTAGCGGGAGTCAGTGAGACCCAGTACTTC	CASSRLAGVSETQYF
TRBJ1-6	TRBD1	TRBV19	NA	TGTGCCAGTAGTAACAGGGGCCCCAATAATTCACCCCTCCACTTT	CASSNRGPNNSPLHF
TRBJ1-1	TRBD1	TRBV18	NA	TGTGCCAGCTCACGGGGACAGAGTGAAGCTTTCTTT	CASSRGQSEAFF
TRBJ2-2	TRBD2	TRBV4-2	few	TGTGCCAGCAGCCAAGATCCCGCGGGGGGTTTCGGGGAGCTGTTTTTT	CASSQDPAGGFGELFF
TRBJ2-7	NA	TRBV2	NA	TGTGCCAGCAGGGTCGGGCAGGGGCACTACGAGCAGTACTTC	CASRVGQGHYEQYF
TRBJ2-1	TRBD2	TRBV7-9	NA	TGTGCCAGCAGCCCCCTAGCGGGAGCATACAATGAGCAGTTCTTC	CASSPLAGAYNEQFF
TRBJ1-1	NA	TRBV18	NA	TGTGCCAGCTCCCTAGCGCGGGAAGCTTTCTTT	CASSLAREAFF
TRBJ2-7	TRBD1	TRBV29-1	NA	TGCAGCGTTGAAATTGGGCCAGGGGGCTCCTACGAGCAGTACTTC	CSVEIGPGGSYEQYF
TRBJ2-2	NA	TRBV2	NA	TGTGCCATCCCCGGGCAGGGGAACACCGGGGAGCTGTTTTTT	CAIPGQGNTGELFF
TRBJ2-2	NA	TRBV15	NA	TGTGCCACCAACAGTTTTGGGGGGGCCAACACCGGGGAGCTGTTTTTT	CATNSFGGANTGELFF
TRBJ1-1	NA	TRBV27	NA	TGTGCCAGCAACTGGGGGCACCGGAACACTGAAGCTTTCTTT	CASNWGHRNTEAFF
TRBJ2-2	NA	TRBV11-2	NA	TGTGCCAGCAGCTTTGGACTTGTGAACACCGGGGAGCTGTTTTTT	CASSFGLVNTGELFF
TRBJ2-7	TRBD2	TRBV5-6	once	TGTGCCAGCAGCTTGCAGGGACTAGCCTCCTACGAGCAGTACTTC	CASSLQGLASYEQYF
TRBJ1-2	TRBD1	TRBV27	NA	TGTGCCAGCAGGCCAGCAGGGGGTAGAGGCTACACCTTC	CASRPAGGRGYTF
TRBJ2-3	TRBD1	TRBV5-1	once	TGCGCCAGCAGCTGGGGGACAGGTCGGCATTGGGCAGATACGCAGTATTTT	CASSWGTGRHWADTQYF
TRBJ2-3	NA	TRBV7-2	few	TGTGCCAGCAGCTTAGGCTACGCGGCAGATACGCAGTATTTT	CASSLGYAADTQYF
TRBJ2-5	NA	TRBV6-5	NA	TGTGCCAGCAGGAGAACGGCAGGGATTCAAGAGACCCAGTACTTC	CASRRTAGIQETQYF
TRBJ1-4	NA	TRBV21-1	NA	TGTGCCAGCAGCGGCAAACCGGGATCCGTGTCGGAAAAACTGTTTTTT	CASSGKPGSVSEKLFF
TRBJ2-6	TRBD1	TRBV15	once	TGTGCCACCAGCGGGTCCGGGACAGATTACTCTGGGGCCAACGTCCTGACTTTC	CATSGSGTDYSGANVLTF
TRBJ1-5	NA	TRBV6-6	NA	TGTGCCAGCAGTTACCCGGGGAATAGCAATCAGCCCCAGCATTTT	CASSYPGNSNQPQHF
TRBJ1-4	NA	TRBV7-9	once	TGTGCCAGCAGCCCCTCTAGGGAGCGCAGGGGTGAAAAACTGTTTTTT	CASSPSRERRGEKLFF
TRBJ1-6	NA	TRBV5-1	NA	TGCGCCAGCAGTTGGGGCTTTATGCAGAACAATAATTCACCCCTCCACTTT	CASSWGFMQNNNSPLHF